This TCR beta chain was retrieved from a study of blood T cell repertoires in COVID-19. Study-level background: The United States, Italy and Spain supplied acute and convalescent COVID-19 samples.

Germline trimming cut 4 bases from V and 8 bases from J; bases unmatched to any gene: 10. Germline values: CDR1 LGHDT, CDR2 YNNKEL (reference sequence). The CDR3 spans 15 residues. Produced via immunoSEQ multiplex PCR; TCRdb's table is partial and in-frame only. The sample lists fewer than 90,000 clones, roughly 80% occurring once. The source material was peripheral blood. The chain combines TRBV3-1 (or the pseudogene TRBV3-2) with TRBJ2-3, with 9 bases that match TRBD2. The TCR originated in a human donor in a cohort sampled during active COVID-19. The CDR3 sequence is CASSLGLALSGTQYF. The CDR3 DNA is TGTGCCAGCAGCCTAGGACTAGCGTTAAGTGGTACGCAGTATTTT.